This T cell receptor (beta chain) derives from a study of CD8 T cells in ankylosing spondylitis. There are 18 residues in the CDR3. CDR1 MNHNS and CDR2 SASEGT come from the germline V gene. V was clipped by 5 bases and J by 6 bases; unmatched bases: 11. Molecular-barcoded quantitative 5'-RACE produced these TCR beta libraries. A single record per CDR3 protein comes from TCRdb applying MiXCR to the 5' RACE reads. The sample shows fewer than 400,000 distinct CDR3 sequences, approximately 8% of them seen only once. Whole-study findings and limits: Under 10 highly homologous variants formed a TCR beta motif that appeared characteristic of ankylosing spondylitis blood.

There are a few counts of this clonotype. Its antigen is still unknown. This receptor was taken from a male donor with ankylosing spondylitis. Sample: blood, either unsorted or a sorted T cell fraction (not recorded which). The chain is built from TRBV6-1 and TRBJ2-2; 14 nucleotides align to TRBD2. As DNA, the CDR3 is TGTGCCAGCAGTAGGAGGGGACTAGCGGGAGCCGGCCCCGGGGAGCTGTTTTTT. Translating it yields CASSRRGLAGAGPGELFF.